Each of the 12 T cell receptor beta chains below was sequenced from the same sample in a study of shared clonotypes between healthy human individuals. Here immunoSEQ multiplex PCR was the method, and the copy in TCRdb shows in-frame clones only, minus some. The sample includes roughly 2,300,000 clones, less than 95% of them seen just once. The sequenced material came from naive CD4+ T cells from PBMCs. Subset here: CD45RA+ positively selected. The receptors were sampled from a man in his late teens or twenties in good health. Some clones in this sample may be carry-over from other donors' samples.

DNA of the CDR3: TGTGCCACCAGCAATCCCGACAGGGGACTTAACACTGAAGCTTTCTTT. It specifies CATSNPDRGLNTEAFF. This chain connects TRBV15 to TRBJ1-1; TRBD1 matches at 8 bases. The CDR3 covers 16 residues. V shed 4 bases and J 2 bases; nucleotides not matched to a gene: 9. The germline V gene encodes CDR1 LNHNV and CDR2 YYDKDF (reference sequence). Full variable domain (missing parts from reference TRBV15 and TRBJ1-1): DAMVIQNPRYQVTQFGKPVTLSCSQTLNHNVMYWYQQKSSQAPKLLFHYYDKDFNNEADTPDNFQSRRPNTSFCFLDIRSPGLGDTAMYLCATSNPDRGLNTEAFFGQGTRLTVV.

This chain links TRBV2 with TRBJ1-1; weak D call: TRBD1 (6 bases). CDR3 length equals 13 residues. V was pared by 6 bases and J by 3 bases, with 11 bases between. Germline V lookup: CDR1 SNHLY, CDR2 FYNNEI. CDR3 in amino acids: CASRAQGDTEAFF. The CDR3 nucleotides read TGTGCCAGCAGAGCACAGGGAGACACTGAAGCTTTCTTT.

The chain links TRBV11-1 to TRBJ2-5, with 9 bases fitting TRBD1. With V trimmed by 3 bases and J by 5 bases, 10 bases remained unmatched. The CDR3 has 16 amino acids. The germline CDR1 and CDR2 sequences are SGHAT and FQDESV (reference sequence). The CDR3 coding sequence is TGTGCCAGCAGCTTGGGTCGGACAGGGGAAGGGGAGACCCAGTACTTC. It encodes CASSLGRTGEGETQYF. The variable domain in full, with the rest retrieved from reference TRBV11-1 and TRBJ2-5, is EAEVAQSPRYKITEKSQAVAFWCDPISGHATLYWYRQILGQGPELLVQFQDESVVDDSQLPKDRFSAERLKGVDSTLKIQPAELGDSAMYLCASSLGRTGEGETQYFGPGTRLLVL.

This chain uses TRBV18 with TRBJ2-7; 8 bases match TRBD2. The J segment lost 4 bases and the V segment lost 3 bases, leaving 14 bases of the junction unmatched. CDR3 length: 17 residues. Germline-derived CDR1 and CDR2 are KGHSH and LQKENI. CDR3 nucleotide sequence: TGTGCCAGCTCACCTCCCCGGGCTAGCGGGTTTAGGTACGAGCAGTACTTC. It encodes CASSPPRASGFRYEQYF.

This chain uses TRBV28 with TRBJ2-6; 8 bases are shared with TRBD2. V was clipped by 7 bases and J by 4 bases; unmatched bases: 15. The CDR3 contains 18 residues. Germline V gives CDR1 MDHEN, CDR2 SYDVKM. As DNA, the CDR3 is TGTGCCAGCACCCTCGCAATCGGGAGGGGTTCCGGGGCCAACGTCCTGACTTTC. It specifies CASTLAIGRGSGANVLTF.

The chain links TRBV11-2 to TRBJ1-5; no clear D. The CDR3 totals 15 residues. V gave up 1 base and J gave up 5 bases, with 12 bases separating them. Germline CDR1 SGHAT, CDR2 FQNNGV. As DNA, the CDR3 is TGTGCCAGCAGCTTAGGCGGCGGCTTAGATCAGCCCCAGCATTTT. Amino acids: CASSLGGGLDQPQHF.

CDR3 loop: CASSPDSGRGPLGNQPQHF. CDR3 coding DNA: TGTGCCAGCAGCCCCGACTCAGGGAGGGGGCCCCTGGGGAATCAGCCCCAGCATTTT. This chain connects TRBV7-8 to TRBJ1-5; 7 bases map to TRBD1. There are 19 residues in the CDR3. The trim removed 5 bases at V and 4 bases at J, leaving 20 bases unmatched. CDR1 and CDR2 (germline): SGHVS, FQNEAQ.

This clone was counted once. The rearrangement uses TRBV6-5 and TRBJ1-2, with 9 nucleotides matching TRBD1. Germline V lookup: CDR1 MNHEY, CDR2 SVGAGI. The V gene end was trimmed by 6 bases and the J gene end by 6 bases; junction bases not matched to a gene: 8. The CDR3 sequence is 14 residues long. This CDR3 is CASSRTGGPDGYTF. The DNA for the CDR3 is TGTGCCAGCAGCCGAACAGGGGGCCCCGATGGCTACACCTTC.

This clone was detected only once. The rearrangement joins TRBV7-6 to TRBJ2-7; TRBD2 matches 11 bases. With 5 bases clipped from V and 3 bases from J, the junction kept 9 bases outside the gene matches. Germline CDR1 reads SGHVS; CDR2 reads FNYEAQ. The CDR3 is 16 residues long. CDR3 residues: CASSPLGLAERYEQYF. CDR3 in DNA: TGTGCCAGCAGCCCCCTGGGACTAGCGGAACGCTACGAGCAGTACTTC.

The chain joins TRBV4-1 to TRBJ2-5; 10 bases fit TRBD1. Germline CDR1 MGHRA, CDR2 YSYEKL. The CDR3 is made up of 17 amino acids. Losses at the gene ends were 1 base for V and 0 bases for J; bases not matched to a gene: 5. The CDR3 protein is CASSQVVGTGDQETQYF. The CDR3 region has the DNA TGCGCCAGCAGCCAAGTAGTCGGGACAGGGGACCAAGAGACCCAGTACTTC.

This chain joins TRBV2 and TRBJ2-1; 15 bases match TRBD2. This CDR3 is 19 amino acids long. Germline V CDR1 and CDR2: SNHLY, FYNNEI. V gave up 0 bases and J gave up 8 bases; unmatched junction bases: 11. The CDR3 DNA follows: TGTGCCAGCAGTGAAGCAATTCCGGGACTAGCGGGAGGCGGTCATGAGCAGTTCTTC. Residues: CASSEAIPGLAGGGHEQFF.

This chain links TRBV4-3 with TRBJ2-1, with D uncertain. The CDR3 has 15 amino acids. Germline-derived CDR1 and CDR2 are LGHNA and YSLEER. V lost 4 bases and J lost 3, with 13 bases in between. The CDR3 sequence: CASSPGTDFYNEQFF. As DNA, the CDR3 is TGCGCCAGCAGCCCAGGAACTGACTTCTACAATGAGCAGTTCTTC.